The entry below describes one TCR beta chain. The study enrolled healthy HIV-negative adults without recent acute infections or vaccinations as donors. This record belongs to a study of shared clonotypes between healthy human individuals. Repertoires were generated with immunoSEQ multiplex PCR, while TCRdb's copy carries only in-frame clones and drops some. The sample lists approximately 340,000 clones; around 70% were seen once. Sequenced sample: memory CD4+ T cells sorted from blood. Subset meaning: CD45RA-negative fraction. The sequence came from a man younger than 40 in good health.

CDR3 sequence (DNA): TGTGCCATCCAGAGGGGGGGTAACACCGGGGAGCTGTTTTTT. It encodes CAIQRGGNTGELFF. J is TRBJ2-2 and V is TRBV10-3; the D gene is possibly TRBD2 (7 bases). V was shortened by 8 bases and J by 2 bases, with 12 bases between the two germline ends. This CDR3 is built from 14 residues. In germline, CDR1 is ENHRY, CDR2 SYGVKD.